The 15 T cell receptor beta chains presented below share a single source sample, sequenced in a study of T cell responses to AZD1222 COVID-19 vaccine. Only in-frame clones appear in the TCRdb table, and some are missing; sequencing was by immunoSEQ multiplex PCR. The sample lists about 150,000 clones; approximately 91% were seen once. Source: peripheral blood, taken 28 days after the second AZD1222 dose. These receptors came from an adult who received the AZD1222 COVID-19 vaccine.

The chain joins TRBV27 to TRBJ2-3; D is uncertain. This CDR3 has 14 residues. The ends were cut back, 2 bases at V and 3 bases at J, with 9 bases in the middle. Germline assignment: CDR1 MNHEY and CDR2 SMNVEV (reference sequence). Written as DNA, the CDR3 is TGTGCCAGCAGTTTACAGTTTGGAACAGATACGCAGTATTTT. This gives the protein CASSLQFGTDTQYF.

This clone was counted once. This chain uses TRBV18 with TRBJ2-3; TRBD2 aligns across 11 bases. V was pared by 4 bases and J by 6 bases, with 12 bases of the junction left unmatched. The CDR3 runs to 17 residues. Germline V lookup: CDR1 KGHSH, CDR2 LQKENI. CDR3 amino acids: CASSLLTSGVREDTQYF. The CDR3 DNA is TGTGCCAGCTCACTCTTGACTAGCGGGGTGCGTGAGGATACGCAGTATTTT.

This chain joins TRBV9 and TRBJ1-2; D is unresolved. The CDR3 sequence is 14 residues long. Trimming took off 0 bases at V and 4 bases at J, with 10 bases between the two ends. Germline CDR1 and CDR2: SGDLS and YYNGEE. The DNA for the CDR3 is TGTGCCAGCAGCGTAGACCTAGGGAGCTATGGCTACACCTTC. Its translation is CASSVDLGSYGYTF.

V and J are TRBV3-1 (or the pseudogene TRBV3-2) and TRBJ1-5; D might be TRBD1 (6 bases). Germline V gene sequence: CDR1 LGHDT, CDR2 YNNKEL (reference sequence). The CDR3 extends over 14 amino acids. V shed 3 bases and J shed 5 bases, with 11 bases lying between them. CDR3 sequence: CASSQRGGDQPQHF. CDR3 DNA: TGTGCCAGCAGCCAGAGGGGGGGTGATCAGCCCCAGCATTTT.

The V gene is TRBV6-5, the J gene TRBJ1-2; D perhaps matches TRBD1 (6 bases). The CDR3 runs 14 residues. CDR1 MNHEY and CDR2 SVGAGI come from the germline V gene. V gave up 8 bases and J gave up 0 bases, with 13 bases separating them. For the CDR3, the DNA is TGTGCCAGCGCTAGGACAGTTTCTAACTATGGCTACACCTTC. Translation gives CASARTVSNYGYTF.

This chain joins TRBV13 and TRBJ2-3; 10 positions agree with TRBD2. The CDR3 is made up of 16 amino acids. Losses at the gene ends were 5 bases for V and 4 bases for J; bases not matched to a gene: 9. Germline V gives CDR1 PRHDT, CDR2 FYEKMQ (reference sequence). The CDR3 nucleotides read TGTGCCAGCAGCGGCAGCGGGGGGGGAAGGTCAGATACGCAGTATTTT. Its protein is CASSGSGGGRSDTQYF.

V gene TRBV7-9 combines with J gene TRBJ1-2, with a weak D call TRBD1 (6 bases). The V end was cut by 4 bases, the J end by 0 bases, with 24 bases between. This CDR3 spans 19 amino acids. Germline V CDR1 and CDR2: SEHNR, FQNEAQ (reference sequence). Written as DNA, the CDR3 is TGTGCCAGCAGCTACTCGGACGGGGGGCAGGCCAGACCTAACTATGGCTACACCTTC. It specifies CASSYSDGGQARPNYGYTF. The full variable domain, with the rest looked up from reference TRBV7-9 and TRBJ1-2, is DTGVSQNPRHKITKRGQNVTFRCDPISEHNRLYWYRQTLGQGPEFLTYFQNEAQLEKSRLLSDRFSAERPKGSFSTLEIQRTEQGDSAMYLCASSYSDGGQARPNYGYTFGSGTRLTVV.

The J gene is TRBJ2-1, the V gene TRBV30; 10 nucleotides agree with TRBD2. V trimming: 0 bases; J trimming: 9 bases; junction bases outside the gene matches: 23. This CDR3 spans 20 amino acids. Per germline, CDR1 GTSNPN and CDR2 SVGIG (reference sequence). For the CDR3, the DNA is TGTGCCTGGAGTGTACCGGGGTTTTCTAGCGGGAGCATCTCGGGGACTGAGCAGTTCTTC. This codes for CAWSVPGFSSGSISGTEQFF.

This clone showed up just once. The V gene is TRBV2, the J gene TRBJ1-3; D gene unclear. Trimming removed 8 bases at V and 4 bases at J, with 12 bases between. This CDR3 comprises 13 residues. Germline-derived CDR1 and CDR2 are SNHLY and FYNNEI. Here the CDR3 reads CASCRPAGNTIYF. The CDR3 nucleotides are TGTGCCAGCTGTCGCCCAGCGGGAAACACCATATATTTT.

V and J are TRBV28 and TRBJ2-1, with 11 nucleotides matching TRBD2. Germline CDR1 MDHEN, CDR2 SYDVKM. With 5 bases clipped from V and 3 bases from J, the junction kept 3 bases outside the gene matches. The CDR3 length is 15 residues. In DNA form, the CDR3 reads TGTGCCAGCAGTGCGGGACTAGCGGACTACAATGAGCAGTTCTTC. Translating it yields CASSAGLADYNEQFF.

A single count supports this clone. The rearrangement links TRBV6-2 or TRBV6-3 to TRBJ1-5, with D possibly being TRBD1 (5 bases). V dropped 2 bases and J dropped 7 bases, with 12 bases sitting between them. CDR1 and CDR2 (germline): MNHEY, SVGEGT. The length of the CDR3 is 14 residues. CDR3 DNA sequence: TGTGCCAGCAGTTACGGGGGGGGAAGGCAGCCCCAGCATTTT. Translated: CASSYGGGRQPQHF.

The gene calls are TRBV7-9 and TRBJ2-7; the D gene is possibly TRBD2 (6 bases). The germline V and J ends were trimmed by 5 bases and 3 bases, with 14 bases remaining between them. The germline gives CDR1 SEHNR, CDR2 FQNEAQ (reference sequence). This CDR3 comprises 14 residues. CDR3 protein: CASSHTSSNYEQYF. The CDR3 DNA reads as TGTGCCAGCAGCCACACTAGCTCGAACTACGAGCAGTACTTC.

The chain recombines TRBV11-2 with TRBJ1-5, with 8 bases identical to TRBD1. This CDR3 comprises 14 residues. Germline loops: CDR1 SGHAT, CDR2 FQNNGV. V was pared by 5 bases and J by 6 bases, with 6 bases of the junction left unmatched. Written as DNA, the CDR3 is TGTGCCAGCAGCCCCGACAGGGGAGGTCAGCCCCAGCATTTT. Translating it yields CASSPDRGGQPQHF.

V usage is TRBV9 and J usage is TRBJ2-1, with 8 bases aligning to TRBD2. Trimming cost V 4 bases and J 4 bases; bases outside gene matches: 7. CDR3 length: 15 amino acids. Germline V gene sequence: CDR1 SGDLS, CDR2 YYNGEE. The CDR3 DNA reads TGTGCCAGCAGCCCCTCTAGCGGGTTTTACAATGAGCAGTTCTTC. Amino acid sequence: CASSPSSGFYNEQFF. The whole variable domain, filled in from reference TRBV9 and TRBJ2-1, reads DSGVTQTPKHLITATGQRVTLRCSPRSGDLSVYWYQQSLDQGLQFLIQYYNGEERAKGNILERFSAQQFPDLHSELNLSSLELGDSALYFCASSPSSGFYNEQFFGPGTRLTVL.

The V call is TRBV4-2, the J call TRBJ1-2; D unclear. The germline V gene encodes CDR1 LGHNA and CDR2 YNFKEQ. The CDR3 spans 15 residues. V was cut by 0 bases and J by 7 bases, with 15 bases left in between. The CDR3 loop is CASSQDRGRAAGYTF. As DNA, the CDR3 is TGTGCCAGCAGCCAAGATCGGGGTAGGGCCGCTGGCTACACCTTC.